This is a list of T cell receptor beta chains from one sample in a study of T cell changes during pregnancy in multiple sclerosis. Method: immunoSEQ multiplex PCR; TCRdb's copy keeps in-frame clones and lacks some. The data contain around 84,000 clones, approximately 95% of them singletons. Sequencing used peripheral blood, obtained in the second trimester of pregnancy. These receptors all come from a female donor in good health, enrolled as a control in a pregnancy study. The CDR3 runs from the conserved cysteine through the conserved F or W. The D gene is left open where the match is weak. Only some rows state a clone size, as once, few, many or a class for expanded clones.

CDR3 DNA	CDR3 protein	J gene	D gene	V gene	clone size	CDR3 length
TGTGCCAGCAGCGGGACAGCTAATCAGCCCCAGCATTTT	CASSGTANQPQHF	TRBJ1-5	TRBD1	TRBV2	-	13
TGTGCCAGCAGGAACAAGGGGGCGGAGCAGCCCCAGCATTTT	CASRNKGAEQPQHF	TRBJ1-5	-	TRBV21-1	-	14
TGTGCCAGTAGTTTTGGCGACGAGGTCGGAGACACTGAAGCTTTCTTT	CASSFGDEVGDTEAFF	TRBJ1-1	-	TRBV28	few	16
TGTGCCAGTAGTACCGGGACAACCTACGAGCAGTACTTC	CASSTGTTYEQYF	TRBJ2-7	-	TRBV19	-	13
TGCGCCAGCAGCTGGACAGTGACGGAGACCCAGTACTTC	CASSWTVTETQYF	TRBJ2-5	-	TRBV5-1	-	13
TGTGCCAGCAGCGGATTGGGGGGACAGGGTCACTCCTACGAGCAGTACTTC	CASSGLGGQGHSYEQYF	TRBJ2-7	TRBD1	TRBV7-9	once	17
TGTGCCAGCAGCGTAGCGGGAGGCCCTGGGACGCAGTATTTT	CASSVAGGPGTQYF	TRBJ2-3	TRBD2	TRBV9	-	14
TGCAGCGTCCTCCCCGGGACAGGGAGAGCCTACGAGCAGTACTTC	CSVLPGTGRAYEQYF	TRBJ2-7	TRBD1	TRBV29-1	-	15
TGCGCCAGCAGCTTGGATACAGGGCAAGAGACCCAGTACTTC	CASSLDTGQETQYF	TRBJ2-5	-	TRBV5-1	-	14
TGTGCCAGCAGATTTGGGTCGGGAGGCGATCAGCCCCAGCATTTT	CASRFGSGGDQPQHF	TRBJ1-5	-	TRBV5-6	-	15
TGTGCCAGCAGCTCCAGGGGCGGTGGGGCCAACGTCCTGACTTTC	CASSSRGGGANVLTF	TRBJ2-6	-	TRBV5-8	-	15
TGTGCCAGCAGCTTACTAGCGGGTCGAAACACCGGGGAGCTGTTTTTT	CASSLLAGRNTGELFF	TRBJ2-2	TRBD2	TRBV11-2	-	16
TGTGCCAGCAGTGAAGAAGCGGGAGGGTACAATGAGCAGTTCTTC	CASSEEAGGYNEQFF	TRBJ2-1	TRBD2	TRBV6-1	medium-sized	15
TGCGCCAGCAGCCAGCGGGTCGGGACAGGCTCCTACGGGCAGTACTTC	CASSQRVGTGSYGQYF	TRBJ2-7	TRBD1	TRBV4-1	-	16
TGCGCCAGCAGCCGTATTCAGGGGGCAGATACGCAGTATTTT	CASSRIQGADTQYF	TRBJ2-3	TRBD1	TRBV5-1	-	14
TGTGCCAGCAGCGTAGGGGGCGACAGGGCCAGCAATCAGCCCCAGCATTTT	CASSVGGDRASNQPQHF	TRBJ1-5	TRBD1	TRBV9	-	17
TGTGCCAGCAGTTTAAATTCAGGGGTCGACACGCAGTATTTT	CASSLNSGVDTQYF	TRBJ2-3	-	TRBV28	-	14
TGTGCCAGCAGCTTATTAGGGGGCCAAGAGACCCAGTACTTC	CASSLLGGQETQYF	TRBJ2-5	-	TRBV7-2	-	14
TGTGCCAGCAGCTTATTTAGGGGGCGTATCCATGAGCAGTTCTTC	CASSLFRGRIHEQFF	TRBJ2-1	TRBD1	TRBV13	-	15
TGTGCCAGCAGTTTGGACAGGGTCCAAGAGACCCAGTACTTC	CASSLDRVQETQYF	TRBJ2-5	TRBD1	TRBV5-4	-	14
TGTGCCATCAGTCCCGGGGGTTACGAGCAGTACTTC	CAISPGGYEQYF	TRBJ2-7	-	TRBV10-3	-	12
TGTGCCAGCGCCCCCCGGGCAGGGCTGAACACTGAAGCTTTCTTT	CASAPRAGLNTEAFF	TRBJ1-1	-	TRBV6-1	-	15
TGTGCCAGCAGTGAAATGCTAGCGTACATCGCTAGCTCCTACAATGAGCAGTTCTTC	CASSEMLAYIASSYNEQFF	TRBJ2-1	-	TRBV6-1	-	19
TGTGCCACCGGGACAGTAAACACCGGGGAGCTGTTTTTT	CATGTVNTGELFF	TRBJ2-2	TRBD1	TRBV6-1	-	13
TGTGCCAGCAGTTTAACAGGGGCTTCTGGGGCCAACGTCCTGACTTTC	CASSLTGASGANVLTF	TRBJ2-6	TRBD1	TRBV6-5	-	16
TGTGCCAGCAGGGAACTAGCGGGAGGCCTTTACAATGAGCAGTTCTTC	CASRELAGGLYNEQFF	TRBJ2-1	TRBD2	TRBV6-6	-	16
TGTGCCAGTAGTCTCGGCGGGGGACGGGTAGATACGCAGTATTTT	CASSLGGGRVDTQYF	TRBJ2-3	TRBD2	TRBV19	-	15
TGTGCCAGCACCGCCTTACAGGGGGCTCTTCAGCCCCAGCATTTT	CASTALQGALQPQHF	TRBJ1-5	TRBD1	TRBV6-1	-	15
TGTGCCAGCAGCCTGGACAGGGCCAACGTCCTGACTTTC	CASSLDRANVLTF	TRBJ2-6	-	TRBV11-2	-	13
TGTGCCAGCAGTGCCATCAGGGGGCAGGGTGAAAAACTGTTTTTT	CASSAIRGQGEKLFF	TRBJ1-4	TRBD1	TRBV25-1	-	15
TGTGCCAACCGCGAGGACAGGGCAAATGGCTACACCTTC	CANREDRANGYTF	TRBJ1-2	TRBD1	TRBV2	-	13
TGCAGCGTTGCTGGCAGTGACAATCAGCCCCAGCATTTT	CSVAGSDNQPQHF	TRBJ1-5	-	TRBV29-1	-	13
TGTGCCAGTAGAGCGGCAGGGGTGTACACTGAAGCTTTCTTT	CASRAAGVYTEAFF	TRBJ1-1	-	TRBV19	-	14
TGCGCCAGCAGCTTGGATTTCCTCACAGATACGCAGTATTTT	CASSLDFLTDTQYF	TRBJ2-3	-	TRBV5-1	once	14
TGTGCCAGCAGCCTACCCGTAAGGACGGGATTTTTTCATGAGCAGTTCTTC	CASSLPVRTGFFHEQFF	TRBJ2-1	-	TRBV28	-	17
TGTGCCAGTACCCCCACAGTTGGCACCGGGGAGCTGTTTTTT	CASTPTVGTGELFF	TRBJ2-2	-	TRBV19	once	14
TGTGCCAGCAGTGGCAGGGAGGGGACCCTCTACGAGCAGTACTTC	CASSGREGTLYEQYF	TRBJ2-7	TRBD2	TRBV2	once	15
TGTGCCAGCAGTTTATTTGGGGGAGGGCAGCCCCAGCATTTT	CASSLFGGGQPQHF	TRBJ1-5	-	TRBV27	-	14
TGTGCCAGCAGTGAGTCCGGGACAGGGAGCACAGATACGCAGTATTTT	CASSESGTGSTDTQYF	TRBJ2-3	TRBD1	TRBV2	-	16
TGTGCCAGCAGTAATTCTTCGGAGGGCCCTCACAATGAGCAGTTCTTC	CASSNSSEGPHNEQFF	TRBJ2-1	-	TRBV7-9	-	16
TGCGCCAGCAGCTGGGGACTAGCGGGAGTTTTTACCGGGGAGCTGTTTTTT	CASSWGLAGVFTGELFF	TRBJ2-2	TRBD2	TRBV5-1	once	17
TGTGCCAGCAGCTTGATGCGACAGCACTCCTACAATGAGCAGTTCTTC	CASSLMRQHSYNEQFF	TRBJ2-1	-	TRBV5-6	-	16
TGTGCCAGCTCAAAGCTAGCGGCCGCCCAAGAGACCCAGTACTTC	CASSKLAAAQETQYF	TRBJ2-5	TRBD2	TRBV9	-	15
TGTGCCAGCAGTAACCTAGCGGGAGGTCGCAACGAGCAGTACTTC	CASSNLAGGRNEQYF	TRBJ2-7	TRBD2	TRBV2	-	15
TGTGCCAGCAGTTCAACGCCGCGGACAGGGCAAAGTGTCAATGAGCAGTTCTTC	CASSSTPRTGQSVNEQFF	TRBJ2-1	TRBD1	TRBV28	once	18
TGTGCCAGCAGTGACCTGGACAGGGGAACTTATGGCTACACCTTC	CASSDLDRGTYGYTF	TRBJ1-2	TRBD1	TRBV6-1	once	15
TGCGCCAGCAGCTTAGAGACAGCCCAGCCCCAGCATTTT	CASSLETAQPQHF	TRBJ1-5	-	TRBV5-1	-	13
TGTGCCAGCAGCCCGACGCGGGAGGCCTTAACCGGGGAGCTGTTTTTT	CASSPTREALTGELFF	TRBJ2-2	TRBD2	TRBV7-6	-	16
TGCGCCAGCAGCCGACTCCGGGACAGGGGTACAGAGACCCAGTACTTC	CASSRLRDRGTETQYF	TRBJ2-5	TRBD1	TRBV4-1	once	16
TGTGCCAGCAGAAACACCCCAAATCAGCCCCAGCATTTT	CASRNTPNQPQHF	TRBJ1-5	-	TRBV28	-	13
TGTGCCACCTGGGGGGGGCGCGTCTATGGCTACACCTTC	CATWGGRVYGYTF	TRBJ1-2	-	TRBV27	-	13
TGTGCCAGCAGCTTAGTGACCCGACTAGCGGGAGGGCCCGGGGAGACCCAGTACTTC	CASSLVTRLAGGPGETQYF	TRBJ2-5	TRBD2	TRBV7-9	-	19
TGTGCCAGCAGTTTATCCCCCGGGGGGGGGAGTGCAGATACGCAGTATTTT	CASSLSPGGGSADTQYF	TRBJ2-3	TRBD2	TRBV27	-	17
TGTGCCAGCAGCTTCGGGGTGGGAGCTACCGGGGGCGGGGAGCTGTTTTTT	CASSFGVGATGGGELFF	TRBJ2-2	-	TRBV7-2	-	17
TGTGCCAGCAGCTTAGGGACTAGCGGGTATACCTACGAGCAGTACTTC	CASSLGTSGYTYEQYF	TRBJ2-7	TRBD2	TRBV7-9	-	16